A single sample gave rise to the 31 T cell receptor beta chains below, sequenced in a study of regulatory T cells in long-lasting Graves disease. CDR3 regions were amplified by Arm-PCR using iRepertoire HTBI primers to build TCR beta libraries. TCRdb reprocessed the multiplex PCR reads via MiXCR and lists one record per CDR3 protein. The sample holds about 660,000 distinct CDR3 sequences, about 30% seen once. Described time point: persistent/refractory GD, antithyroid drugs over 5 years with positive TRAb. After RNA was extracted from PBMCs, the TCR library was made from it. The input for sequencing was peripheral blood mononuclear cells (PBMCs), taken when the disease was refractory, from a patient treated with antithyroid drugs. The receptors derive from a female donor with Graves disease.

The rearrangement joins TRBV29-1 to TRBJ2-4; D is undetermined. V was pared by 6 bases and J by 0 bases, with 15 bases between. The CDR3 is 15 amino acids. The germline CDR1 and CDR2 sequences are SQVTM and ANQGSEA. The CDR3 DNA sequence: TGCAGCGTCTCTCCTCCCGGTTCAGCCAAAAACATTCAGTACTTC. As protein: CSVSPPGSAKNIQYF.

The rearrangement uses TRBV5-6 and TRBJ2-2; 8 bases fit TRBD2. Germline V gene sequence: CDR1 SGHDT, CDR2 YYEEEE. The CDR3 loop spans 16 amino acids. V trimming: 0 bases; J trimming: 6 bases; junction bases outside the gene matches: 7. Here the CDR3 reads CASSLEMTSVSGELFF. The CDR3 bases are TGTGCCAGCAGCTTGGAGATGACTAGCGTTTCCGGGGAGCTGTTTTTT.

This chain joins TRBV29-1 and TRBJ1-1; D not resolved. The V end lost 6 bases, the J end lost 3 bases, and 20 bases lay between the germline ends. Germline V gives CDR1 SQVTM, CDR2 ANQGSEA. The CDR3 covers 15 residues. CDR3 nucleotides: TGCAGCGTGCGGGAAGGTCGGGGTGGTGACACTGAAGCTTTCTTT. Amino acids: CSVREGRGGDTEAFF.

In DNA, the CDR3 is TGTGCCAGCAGCCTCAGCGGGAGTCAAATGGGTATTGTTTACAATGAGCAGTTCTTC. Encoded protein: CASSLSGSQMGIVYNEQFF. The V and J genes are TRBV11-2 and TRBJ2-1, with 8 bases identical to TRBD2. After removal of 5 bases from V and 4 bases from J, the junction contained 19 bases not matched to a gene. The CDR3 totals 19 residues. The germline V gene encodes CDR1 SGHAT and CDR2 FQNNGV.

The chain is built from TRBV11-3 and TRBJ2-3, with 7 bases aligning to TRBD1. The CDR3 totals 15 residues. The germline V gene encodes CDR1 SGHNT and CDR2 YENEEA. Unmatched junction bases numbered 7, after V lost 1 base and J lost 6 bases. The CDR3 DNA follows: TGTGCCAGCAGCTTAGGGGGACAGTCCTCGGATACGCAGTATTTT. This codes for CASSLGGQSSDTQYF.

This clonotype has a handful of counts. The chain couples TRBV24-1 to TRBJ2-2; tentative D call: TRBD1 (5 bases). V was shortened by 7 bases and J by 4 bases, with 18 bases between the two germline ends. Germline V gene sequence: CDR1 KGHDR, CDR2 SFDVKD. The CDR3 loop spans 16 amino acids. CDR3 coding DNA: TGTGCCACCAGCGACCCCCAGGGCGTTGGCACCGGGGAGCTGTTTTTT. It is translated as CATSDPQGVGTGELFF.

A few counts support this clonotype. The junction shows a germline mismatch at one end, possibly a read error. The V and J genes are TRBV9 and TRBJ2-7; TRBD2 matches 10 bases. Germline loops: CDR1 SGDLS, CDR2 YYNGEE. The CDR3 is made up of 16 amino acids. The CDR3 nucleotides are TGTGCCAGCAGCCCCCGCGAGCGGGAGGGCTCCGACGAGCAGTACTTC. This codes for CASSPREREGSDEQYF. Full variable domain (remainder filled in from reference TRBV9 and TRBJ2-7): DSGVTQTPKHLITATGQRVTLRCSPRSGDLSVYWYQQSLDQGLQFLIQYYNGEERAKGNILERFSAQQFPDLHSELNLSSLELGDSALYFCASSPREREGSDEQYFGPGTRLTVT.

This clonotype was observed at least ten times. V gene TRBV11-1 combines with J gene TRBJ1-1, with D possibly matching TRBD1 (5 bases). In germline, CDR1 is SGHAT, CDR2 FQDESV (reference sequence). The CDR3 sequence is 14 residues long. Trimming pared 6 bases from V and 3 bases from J, leaving 14 bases between. The CDR3 loop is CASSSRGADTEAFF. The CDR3 DNA follows: TGTGCCAGCAGTTCTCGGGGCGCGGACACTGAAGCTTTCTTT.

The chain links TRBV27 to TRBJ2-5; D remains ambiguous. Trimming took off 7 bases at V and 1 base at J, with 16 bases between the two ends. The germline gives CDR1 MNHEY, CDR2 SMNVEV (reference sequence). The CDR3 totals 15 residues. DNA for the CDR3: TGTGCCAGCAACCCGGCAGGCCCGATCCAAGAGACCCAGTACTTC. It encodes CASNPAGPIQETQYF.

The rearrangement uses TRBV29-1 and TRBJ2-7; 8 positions match TRBD2. V was clipped by 6 bases and J by 4 bases; unmatched bases: 8. The CDR3 runs to 13 residues. CDR1 and CDR2 from the germline V gene are SQVTM and ANQGSEA. CDR3 nucleotides: TGCAGCGTAGAGGGACTAGGCGCGTACGAGCAGTACTTC. Protein product: CSVEGLGAYEQYF.

This chain links TRBV2 with TRBJ2-5; possible D gene TRBD2, 5 bases. From germline, CDR1 is SNHLY and CDR2 FYNNEI. Trimming left V 7 bases short and J 3 bases short, with 12 bases between. There are 13 residues in the CDR3. CDR3: CASITSGKETQYF. The CDR3 coding sequence is TGTGCCAGCATAACCAGCGGAAAAGAGACCCAGTACTTC.

This clonotype was counted between two and nine times. The chain is built from TRBV3-1 and TRBJ2-5, with TRBD2 as a possible D gene (5 bases). Germline V gene data show CDR1 as LGHDT and CDR2 as YNNKEL (reference sequence). This CDR3 spans 16 amino acids. V lost 2 bases, J lost 0 bases, and 13 bases lay in between. CDR3 bases: TGTGCCAGCAGCCAAATGGCGGGCCCGTACCAAGAGACCCAGTACTTC. Translation gives CASSQMAGPYQETQYF.

This chain joins TRBV15 and TRBJ1-2; the match to TRBD1 covers 9 bases. Germline V lookup: CDR1 LNHNV, CDR2 YYDKDF (reference sequence). The trim removed 2 bases at V and 5 bases at J, leaving 6 bases unmatched. The CDR3 is made up of 15 amino acids. The CDR3 nucleotides are TGTGCCACCAGCAGAAAAAAACAGGGGGCGTATGGCTACACCTTC. Its protein product is CATSRKKQGAYGYTF.

V is TRBV6-2 or TRBV6-3 and J is TRBJ2-5; 9 nucleotides line up with TRBD2. Germline CDR1 reads MNHEY; CDR2 reads SVGEGT. With V trimmed by 6 bases and J by 5 bases, 16 bases remained unmatched. There are 17 residues in the CDR3. The CDR3, as DNA: TGTGCCAGCAGCACCACTTTAGCGGGAGAATGGCGGGAGACCCAGTACTTC. It specifies CASSTTLAGEWRETQYF.

On this clonotype itself: The junction and the germline gene differ at one end; a read error may be behind it. This sequence joins TRBV5-1 and TRBJ1-5, with a tentative D call TRBD1 (5 bases). The CDR3 contains 13 residues. From germline, CDR1 is SGHRS and CDR2 YFSETQ. DNA of the CDR3: TGTGCCAGCAGTTTGGACAACAATCAGCCCCAGCACTTT. Residues: CASSLDNNQPQHF.

Only a few counts were recorded for this clonotype. The CDR3 here is CASSRGQGANYGYTF. CDR3 DNA sequence: TGTGCCAGCAGCCGCGGACAGGGGGCCAACTATGGCTACACCTTC. The V gene is TRBV3-1, the J gene TRBJ1-2; 11 nucleotides line up with TRBD1. From germline, CDR1 is LGHDT and CDR2 YNNKEL (reference sequence). The CDR3 spans 15 residues. V shed 4 bases and J 2 bases; nucleotides not matched to a gene: 3. Full variable domain (missing parts from reference TRBV3-1 and TRBJ1-2): DTAVSQTPKYLVTQMGNDKSIKCEQNLGHDTMYWYKQDSKKFLKIMFSYNNKELIINETVPNRFSPKSPDKAHLNLHINSLELGDSAVYFCASSRGQGANYGYTFGSGTRLTVV.

The DNA for the CDR3 is TGCGCCAGCAGCCAAGCAAGGGGCGGGACTAGTCGGGTGGAGACCCAGTACTTC. Protein sequence: CASSQARGGTSRVETQYF. The chain is built from TRBV4-1 and TRBJ2-5; 8 bases match TRBD2. The J segment lost 5 bases and the V segment lost 1 base, leaving 15 bases of the junction unmatched. Germline V lookup: CDR1 MGHRA, CDR2 YSYEKL. The CDR3 runs to 18 residues.

This clonotype showed up just a few times. V usage is TRBV20-1 and J usage is TRBJ1-1; D not certain. Germline V gives CDR1 DFQATT, CDR2 SNEGSKA (reference sequence). The CDR3 runs to 13 residues. With 1 base removed from V and 1 base from J, the gap between germline ends came to 7 bases. The CDR3 reads CSARVSRNTEAFF. In nucleotides, the CDR3 is TGCAGTGCTAGAGTGTCACGGAACACTGAAGCTTTCTTT.

The gene calls are TRBV27 and TRBJ2-7, with 9 nucleotides matching TRBD2. CDR1 is MNHEY and CDR2 is SMNVEV in the germline V gene (reference sequence). The J segment lost 1 base and the V segment lost 3 bases, leaving 13 bases of the junction unmatched. CDR3 length: 18 residues. In DNA form, the CDR3 reads TGTGCCAGCAGTTTCCGGGTAGCGGGAGCGAGCGGGTCCTACGAGCAGTACTTC. It yields the protein CASSFRVAGASGSYEQYF.

This clonotype was recorded many times. The rearrangement joins TRBV20-1 to TRBJ2-5, with 9 bases aligning to TRBD2. The CDR3 extends over 13 amino acids. V gave up 2 bases and J gave up 2 bases; unmatched junction bases: 0. Germline CDR1 reads DFQATT; CDR2 reads SNEGSKA (reference sequence). The CDR3 region has the DNA TGCAGTGCTAGACTAGCGGGGCAAGAGACCCAGTACTTC. It is translated as CSARLAGQETQYF.

This clonotype has more than one count but fewer than ten. The gene calls are TRBV28 and TRBJ1-5, with a weak D call TRBD1 (5 bases). V lost 5 bases and J 5 bases, leaving 13 bases between the germline ends. The CDR3 runs 14 residues. In germline, CDR1 is MDHEN, CDR2 SYDVKM. The CDR3, as DNA: TGTGCCAGCAGTCAGAGCCAACAGGATCAGCCCCAGCATTTT. Amino acid sequence: CASSQSQQDQPQHF.

This chain joins TRBV25-1 and TRBJ2-7; 13 positions match TRBD2. V lost 8 bases to trimming and J lost 7 bases; unmatched junction nucleotides: 5. CDR1 and CDR2 from the germline V gene are MGHDK and SYGVNS. CDR3 length: 13 amino acids. The CDR3 DNA reads TGTGCCAGCGGACTAGCGGGAGTCGGAGAGCAGTACTTC. This sequence encodes CASGLAGVGEQYF.

This clonotype occurred a few times. The V and J genes are TRBV20-1 and TRBJ1-1; tentative D call: TRBD1 (5 bases). Germline CDR1 reads DFQATT; CDR2 reads SNEGSKA (reference sequence). CDR3 size: 12 residues. V lost 5 bases to trimming and J lost 3 bases, with 10 bases between them. In DNA form, the CDR3 reads TGCAGTGCTCAGGGAGGGGACACTGAAGCTTTCTTT. The encoded protein is CSAQGGDTEAFF.

A note on this clonotype: This may arise from a read error, as a much more abundant clone is one base away. This chain links TRBV28 with TRBJ1-5; 9 nucleotides line up with TRBD1. J gave up 4 bases and V 3 bases, and 7 bases lay outside the gene matches. CDR1 and CDR2 (germline): MDHEN, SYDVKM. The CDR3 extends over 16 amino acids. This CDR3 reads CASSFLRTGENQPQHF. The CDR3 DNA reads as TGTGCCAGCAGTTTCCTCAGGACAGGGGAGAATCAGCCCCAGCATTTT. The full variable domain, rest sourced from reference TRBV28 and TRBJ1-5, is DVKVTQSSRYLVKRTGEKVFLECVQDMDHENMFWYRQDPGLGLRLIYFSYDVKMKEKGDIPEGYSVSREKKERFSLILESASTNQTSMYLCASSFLRTGENQPQHFGDGTRLSIL.

The chain combines TRBV20-1 with TRBJ1-1; D remains unclear. The germline V gene has CDR1 DFQATT and CDR2 SNEGSKA (reference sequence). CDR3 length equals 14 residues. Trimming shortened V by 0 bases and J by 5 bases, and 13 bases separated the two germline ends. This CDR3 is CSARDLSMGTEAFF. Written as DNA, the CDR3 is TGCAGTGCTAGAGATTTGTCAATGGGGACTGAAGCTTTCTTT.

This clonotype was observed once. The DNA for the CDR3 is TGTGCCAGCAGCCTAGGGGGTGGCAGGGAGGAGCAGTACTTC. Protein product: CASSLGGGREEQYF. This chain connects TRBV7-2 to TRBJ2-7, with D possibly matching TRBD1 (6 bases). V was pared by 5 bases and J by 7 bases, with 18 bases between. The CDR3 contains 14 residues. In germline, CDR1 is SGHTA, CDR2 FQGNSA.

This clonotype showed up just a few times. The chain combines TRBV9 with TRBJ1-6; TRBD1 agrees at 7 bases. Trimming removed 2 bases from V and 8 bases from J; junction bases left unmatched: 4. The CDR3 runs 14 residues. Germline V gene lookup returns CDR1 SGDLS and CDR2 YYNGEE. The CDR3 DNA is TGTGCCAGCAGCGTGACAGGGAGTTATTCACCCCTCCACTTT. Its protein product is CASSVTGSYSPLHF.

The chain couples TRBV29-1 to TRBJ1-2; maybe TRBD1 (5 bases). Germline loops: CDR1 SQVTM, CDR2 ANQGSEA. Trimming cost V 2 bases and J 5 bases, with 9 bases left between them. CDR3 length equals 12 residues. CDR3 sequence reads: CSVELGGYGYTF. CDR3 nucleotides: TGCAGCGTTGAACTGGGGGGTTATGGCTACACCTTC.

The chain uses TRBV7-9 and TRBJ1-4, with D perhaps TRBD1 (5 bases). Trimming removed 1 base from V and 8 bases from J, with 17 bases in between. The CDR3 has 16 amino acids. Germline CDR1 reads SEHNR; CDR2 reads FQNEAQ (reference sequence). The CDR3 DNA reads as TGTGCCAGCAGCTTAGGAGAAGGGGTGATGGACGAAAAACTGTTTTTT. This sequence encodes CASSLGEGVMDEKLFF. The variable domain in full, with the rest retrieved from reference TRBV7-9 and TRBJ1-4, is DTGVSQNPRHKITKRGQNVTFRCDPISEHNRLYWYRQTLGQGPEFLTYFQNEAQLEKSRLLSDRFSAERPKGSFSTLEIQRTEQGDSAMYLCASSLGEGVMDEKLFFGSGTQLSVL.

The chain joins TRBV30 to TRBJ1-6, with D perhaps TRBD1 (5 bases). The CDR3 is 13 amino acids. Trimming shortened V by 5 bases and J by 6 bases, and 11 bases separated the two germline ends. The germline CDR1 and CDR2 sequences are GTSNPN and SVGIG (reference sequence). The CDR3 loop reads CAWGGTSNSPLHF. For the CDR3, the DNA is TGTGCCTGGGGGGGGACGAGTAATTCACCCCTCCACTTT.

The sample holds many counts of this clonotype. The rearrangement joins TRBV6-1 to TRBJ1-4; no firm D call. Trimming pared 5 bases from V and 11 bases from J, leaving 12 bases between. The CDR3 totals 12 residues. The germline V gene encodes CDR1 MNHNS and CDR2 SASEGT. In DNA, the CDR3 is TGTGCCAGCAGTCCCCTCCAAGGGAAACTGTTTTTT. Protein sequence: CASSPLQGKLFF.